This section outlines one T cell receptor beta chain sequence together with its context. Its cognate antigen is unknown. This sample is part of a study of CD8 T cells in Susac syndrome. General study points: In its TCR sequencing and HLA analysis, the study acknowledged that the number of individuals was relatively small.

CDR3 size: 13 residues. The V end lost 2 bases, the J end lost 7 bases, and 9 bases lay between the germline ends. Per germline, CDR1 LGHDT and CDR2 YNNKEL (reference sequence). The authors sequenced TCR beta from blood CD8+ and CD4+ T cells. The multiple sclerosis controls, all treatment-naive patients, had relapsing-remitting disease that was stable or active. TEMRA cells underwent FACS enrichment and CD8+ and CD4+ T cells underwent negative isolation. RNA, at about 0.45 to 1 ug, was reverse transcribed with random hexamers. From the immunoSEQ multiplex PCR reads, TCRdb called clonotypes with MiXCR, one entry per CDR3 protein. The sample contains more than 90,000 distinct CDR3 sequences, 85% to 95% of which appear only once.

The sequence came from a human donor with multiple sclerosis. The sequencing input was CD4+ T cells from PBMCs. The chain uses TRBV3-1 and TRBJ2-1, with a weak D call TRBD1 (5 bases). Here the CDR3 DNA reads TGTGCCAGCAGCCAAAAGACAGATAATGAGCAGTTCTTC. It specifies CASSQKTDNEQFF.